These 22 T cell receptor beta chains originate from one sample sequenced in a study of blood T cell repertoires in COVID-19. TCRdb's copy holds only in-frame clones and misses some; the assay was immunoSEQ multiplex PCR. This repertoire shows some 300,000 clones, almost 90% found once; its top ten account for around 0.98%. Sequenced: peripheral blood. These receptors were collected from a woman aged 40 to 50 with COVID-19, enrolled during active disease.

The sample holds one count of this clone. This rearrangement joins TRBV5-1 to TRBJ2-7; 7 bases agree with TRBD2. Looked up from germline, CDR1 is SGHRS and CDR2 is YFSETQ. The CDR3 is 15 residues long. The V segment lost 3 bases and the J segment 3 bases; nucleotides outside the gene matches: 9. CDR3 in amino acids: CASSWAGGVGYEQYF. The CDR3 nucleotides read TGCGCCAGCAGCTGGGCTGGGGGGGTAGGCTACGAGCAGTACTTC.

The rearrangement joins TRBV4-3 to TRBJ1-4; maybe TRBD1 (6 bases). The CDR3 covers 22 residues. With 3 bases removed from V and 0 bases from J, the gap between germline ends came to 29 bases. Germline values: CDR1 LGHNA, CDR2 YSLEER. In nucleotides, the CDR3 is TGCGCCAGCAGCCACCTATTAGCGGGAATTTCCGGGACACCTCCAACTAATGAAAAACTGTTTTTT. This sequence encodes CASSHLLAGISGTPPTNEKLFF.

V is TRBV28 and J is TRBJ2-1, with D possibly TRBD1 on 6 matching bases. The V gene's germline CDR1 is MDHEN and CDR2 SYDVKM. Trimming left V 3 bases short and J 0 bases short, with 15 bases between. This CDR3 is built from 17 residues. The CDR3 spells CASSFMTGDPSYNEQFF. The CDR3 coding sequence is TGTGCCAGCAGTTTCATGACAGGCGACCCCTCCTACAATGAGCAGTTCTTC.

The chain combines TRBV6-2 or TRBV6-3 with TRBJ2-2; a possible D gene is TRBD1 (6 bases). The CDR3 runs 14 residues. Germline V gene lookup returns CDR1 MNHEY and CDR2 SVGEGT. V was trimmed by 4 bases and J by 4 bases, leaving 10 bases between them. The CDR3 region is CASSFLGGTGELFF. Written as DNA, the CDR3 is TGTGCCAGCAGTTTTCTAGGGGGCACCGGGGAGCTGTTTTTT.

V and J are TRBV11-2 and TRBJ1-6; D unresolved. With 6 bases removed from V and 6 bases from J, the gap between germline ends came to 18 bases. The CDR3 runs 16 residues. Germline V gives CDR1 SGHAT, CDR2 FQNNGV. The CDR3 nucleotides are TGTGCCAGCAGTCCCCTTCCCGCCAGACTTAATTCACCCCTCCACTTT. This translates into CASSPLPARLNSPLHF.

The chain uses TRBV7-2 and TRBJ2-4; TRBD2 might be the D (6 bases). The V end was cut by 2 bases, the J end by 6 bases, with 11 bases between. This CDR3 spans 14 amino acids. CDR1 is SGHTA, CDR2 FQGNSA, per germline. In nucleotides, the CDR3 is TGTGCCAGCAGCTTAACCCGGGACTTAAACATTCAGTACTTC. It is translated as CASSLTRDLNIQYF.

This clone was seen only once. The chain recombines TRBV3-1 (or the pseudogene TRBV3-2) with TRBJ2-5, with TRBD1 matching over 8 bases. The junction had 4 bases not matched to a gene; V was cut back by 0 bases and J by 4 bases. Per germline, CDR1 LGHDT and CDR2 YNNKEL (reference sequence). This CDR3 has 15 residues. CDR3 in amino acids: CASSQDRQGAETQYF. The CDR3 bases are TGTGCCAGCAGCCAAGATCGCCAGGGGGCAGAGACCCAGTACTTC.

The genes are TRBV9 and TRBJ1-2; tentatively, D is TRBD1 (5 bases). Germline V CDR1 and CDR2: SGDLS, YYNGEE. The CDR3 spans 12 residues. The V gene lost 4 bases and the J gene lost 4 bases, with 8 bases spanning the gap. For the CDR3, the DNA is TGTGCCAGCAGCCAAGGGGCCTATGGCTACACCTTC. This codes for CASSQGAYGYTF.

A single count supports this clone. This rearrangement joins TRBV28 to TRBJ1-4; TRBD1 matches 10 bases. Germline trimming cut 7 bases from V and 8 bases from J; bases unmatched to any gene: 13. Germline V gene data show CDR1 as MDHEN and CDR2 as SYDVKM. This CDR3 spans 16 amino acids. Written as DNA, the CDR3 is TGTGCCAGCACCCCAAGGCCGGGACAGGGGAAAGAAAAACTGTTTTTT. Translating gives CASTPRPGQGKEKLFF.

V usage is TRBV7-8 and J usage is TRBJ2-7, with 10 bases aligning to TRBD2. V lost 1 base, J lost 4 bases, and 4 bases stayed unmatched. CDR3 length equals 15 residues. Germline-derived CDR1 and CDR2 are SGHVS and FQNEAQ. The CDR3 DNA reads TGTGCCAGCAGCTTAGAAGCGGGGGGGCTTTACGAGCAGTACTTC. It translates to CASSLEAGGLYEQYF. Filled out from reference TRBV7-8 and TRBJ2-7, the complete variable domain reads GAGVSQSPRYKVAKRGQDVALRCDPISGHVSLFWYQQALGQGPEFLTYFQNEAQLDKSGLPSDRFFAERPEGSVSTLKIQRTQQEDSAVYLCASSLEAGGLYEQYFGPGTRLTVT.

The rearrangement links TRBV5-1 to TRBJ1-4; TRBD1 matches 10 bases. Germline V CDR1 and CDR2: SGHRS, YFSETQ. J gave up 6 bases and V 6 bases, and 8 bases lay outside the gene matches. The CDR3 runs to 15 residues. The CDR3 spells CASTSGTGVYEKLFF. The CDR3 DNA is TGCGCCAGCACCTCCGGGACAGGGGTCTATGAAAAACTGTTTTTT.

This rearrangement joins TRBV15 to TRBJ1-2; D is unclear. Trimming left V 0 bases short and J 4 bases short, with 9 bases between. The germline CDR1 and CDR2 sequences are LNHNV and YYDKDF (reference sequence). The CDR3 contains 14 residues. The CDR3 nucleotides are TGTGCCACCAGCAGAGACCTGAAGAGCTATGGCTACACCTTC. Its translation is CATSRDLKSYGYTF.

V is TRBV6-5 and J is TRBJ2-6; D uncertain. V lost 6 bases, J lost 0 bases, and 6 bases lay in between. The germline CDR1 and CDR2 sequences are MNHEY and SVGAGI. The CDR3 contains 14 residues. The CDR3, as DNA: TGTGCCAGCAGCCGGTACTCTGGGGCCAACGTCCTGACTTTC. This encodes CASSRYSGANVLTF.

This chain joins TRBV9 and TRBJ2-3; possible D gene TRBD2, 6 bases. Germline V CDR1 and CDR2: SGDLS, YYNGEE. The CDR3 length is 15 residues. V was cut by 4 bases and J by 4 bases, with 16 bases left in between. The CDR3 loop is CASSSKRRAADTQYF. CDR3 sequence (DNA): TGTGCCAGCAGCTCGAAACGGAGGGCTGCAGATACGCAGTATTTT.

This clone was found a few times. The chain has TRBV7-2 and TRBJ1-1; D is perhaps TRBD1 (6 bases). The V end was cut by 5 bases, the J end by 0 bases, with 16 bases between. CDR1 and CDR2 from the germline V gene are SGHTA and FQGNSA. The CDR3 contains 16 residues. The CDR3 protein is CASSVPRGSLNTEAFF. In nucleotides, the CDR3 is TGTGCCAGCAGCGTCCCCAGGGGCTCCTTGAACACTGAAGCTTTCTTT.

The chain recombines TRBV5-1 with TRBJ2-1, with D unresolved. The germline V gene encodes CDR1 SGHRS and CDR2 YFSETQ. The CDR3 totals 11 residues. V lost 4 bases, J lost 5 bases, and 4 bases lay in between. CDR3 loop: CASSPNNEQFF. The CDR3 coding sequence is TGCGCCAGCAGCCCCAACAATGAGCAGTTCTTC.

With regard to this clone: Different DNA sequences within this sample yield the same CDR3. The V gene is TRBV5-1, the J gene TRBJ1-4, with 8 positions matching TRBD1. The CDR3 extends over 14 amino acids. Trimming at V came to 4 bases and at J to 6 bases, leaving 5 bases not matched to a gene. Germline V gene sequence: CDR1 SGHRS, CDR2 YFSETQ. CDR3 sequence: CASSPGQGYEKLFF. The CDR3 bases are TGCGCCAGCAGCCCAGGACAGGGTTATGAAAAACTGTTTTTT.

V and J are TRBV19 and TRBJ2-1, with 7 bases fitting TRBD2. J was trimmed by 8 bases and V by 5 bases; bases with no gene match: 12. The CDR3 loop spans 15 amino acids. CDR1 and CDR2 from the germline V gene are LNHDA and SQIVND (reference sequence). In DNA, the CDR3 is TGTGCCAGTAGTCCCTGGACTAGTTCGGGCGATGAGCAGTTCTTC. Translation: CASSPWTSSGDEQFF.

The DNA of the CDR3 is TGTGCCAGCAGCTTAGAGCGGCGACGGCCCTACGAGCAGTACTTC. Amino acids: CASSLERRRPYEQYF. The chain links TRBV13 to TRBJ2-7; D may be TRBD2 (5 bases). Germline CDR1 is PRHDT and CDR2 is FYEKMQ (reference sequence). Trimming removed 1 base at V and 2 bases at J, with 12 bases between. This CDR3 has 15 amino acids.

The chain's CDR3 is CASSYEAPGNTIYF. The DNA of the CDR3 is TGTGCCAGCAGTTATGAAGCACCTGGAAACACCATATATTTT. J is TRBJ1-3 and V is TRBV6-5, with unresolved D. Trimming removed 3 bases from V and 2 bases from J, with 8 bases in between. Per the germline V gene, CDR1 is MNHEY and CDR2 is SVGAGI. The CDR3 consists of 14 residues.

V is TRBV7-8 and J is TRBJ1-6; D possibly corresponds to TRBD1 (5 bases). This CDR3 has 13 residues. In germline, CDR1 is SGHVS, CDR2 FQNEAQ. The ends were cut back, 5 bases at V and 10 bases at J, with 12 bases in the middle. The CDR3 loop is CASSPVQVSPLHF. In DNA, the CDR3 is TGTGCCAGCAGCCCGGTACAGGTGTCACCCCTCCACTTT.

Here the CDR3 DNA reads TGTGCCAGCAGCCCCGACTTGTCTGGCTACACCTTC. Translating gives CASSPDLSGYTF. V gene TRBV7-8 combines with J gene TRBJ1-2; D call uncertain. This CDR3 has 12 residues. CDR1 is SGHVS and CDR2 is FQNEAQ in the germline V gene. V was trimmed by 5 bases and J by 7 bases, leaving 11 bases between them.